The clone carrying this TCR beta chain was detected only a few times. Its antigen is currently unknown. The sample belongs to a study of beta chain features in type 1 diabetes. The study, taken as a whole, reports: Researchers reported that naive, central memory and Treg TCRB repertoires appeared more similar in patients than in healthy donors.

The isolated RNA, all of it, was reverse transcribed, so expressed TCRB transcripts were what got sequenced. Method: immunoSEQ multiplex PCR; TCRdb's copy keeps in-frame clones and lacks some. The table lists 350,000 or so clones, about 19% of them singletons, with 0.035% to 0.055% in the top ten. Germline CDR1 and CDR2: GTSNPN and SVGIG (reference sequence). The length of the CDR3 is 16 residues. Trimming shortened V by 7 bases and J by 2 bases, and 18 bases separated the two germline ends. The clonotype comes from a young woman in good health. The sample comprised naive CD4+ T cells from blood. The chain combines TRBV30 with TRBJ2-6; TRBD1 might be the D (6 bases). The CDR3 loop is CAFTRQGIPGANVLTF. The CDR3 DNA is TGTGCCTTCACCCGGCAGGGGATCCCTGGGGCCAACGTCCTGACTTTC.